What follows describes a single T cell receptor beta chain. The antigen is unknown. The data derive from a study of T cell responses to AZD1222 COVID-19 vaccine. Study results and caveats: Along spike, vaccine-associated CD4 TCRs were found throughout, with dominance at 160-218 and 743-854.

The CDR3 has 13 amino acids. Trimming stripped 4 bases from V and 5 bases from J, with 12 bases between. From germline, CDR1 is SGDLS and CDR2 YYNGEE. TCRdb keeps only in-frame clones here, not all; method: immunoSEQ multiplex PCR. The sample yields roughly 100,000 clones, less than 95% seen once. The receptor comes from an adult in good health. V gene TRBV9 combines with J gene TRBJ1-1; tentative D call: TRBD1 (6 bases). Sequences were derived from peripheral blood, sampled on day 0 of AZD1222 vaccination. The CDR3 DNA reads TGTGCCAGCAGCAAGGGGGACGGGACTGAAGCTTTCTTT. Translation: CASSKGDGTEAFF.